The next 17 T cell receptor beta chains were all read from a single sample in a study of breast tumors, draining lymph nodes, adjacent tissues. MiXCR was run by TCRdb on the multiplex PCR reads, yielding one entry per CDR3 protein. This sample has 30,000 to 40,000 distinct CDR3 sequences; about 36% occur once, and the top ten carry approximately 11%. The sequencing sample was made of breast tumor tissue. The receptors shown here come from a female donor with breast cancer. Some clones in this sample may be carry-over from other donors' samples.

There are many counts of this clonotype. CDR3 DNA sequence: TGTGCCAGCAGCCAAGAATGGCAGGGGGCCGACGAGCAGTACTTC. Protein product: CASSQEWQGADEQYF. The chain is built from TRBV4-2 and TRBJ2-7; 8 bases fit TRBD1. The CDR3 is made up of 15 amino acids. Losses at the gene ends were 0 bases for V and 5 bases for J; bases not matched to a gene: 6. Germline V gene lookup returns CDR1 LGHNA and CDR2 YNFKEQ.

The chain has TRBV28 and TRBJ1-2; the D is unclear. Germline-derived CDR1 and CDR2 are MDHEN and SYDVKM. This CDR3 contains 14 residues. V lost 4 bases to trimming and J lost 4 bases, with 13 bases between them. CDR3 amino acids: CASSSESAVYGYTF. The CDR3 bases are TGTGCCAGCAGTTCGGAGAGTGCGGTCTATGGCTACACCTTC.

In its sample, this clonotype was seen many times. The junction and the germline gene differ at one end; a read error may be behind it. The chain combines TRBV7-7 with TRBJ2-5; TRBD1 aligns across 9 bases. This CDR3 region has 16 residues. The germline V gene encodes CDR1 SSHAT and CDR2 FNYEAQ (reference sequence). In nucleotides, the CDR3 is TGTGCTAGCAGCCTGCGGACAGGGGAGTACCAAGAGACCCAGTACTTC. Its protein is CASSLRTGEYQETQYF. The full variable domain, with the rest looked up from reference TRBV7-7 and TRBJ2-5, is GAGVSQSPRYKVTKRGQDVTLRCDPISSHATLYWYQQALGQGPEFLTYFNYEAQPDKSGLPSDRFSAERPEGSISTLTIQRTEQRDSAMYRCASSLRTGEYQETQYFGPGTRLLVL.

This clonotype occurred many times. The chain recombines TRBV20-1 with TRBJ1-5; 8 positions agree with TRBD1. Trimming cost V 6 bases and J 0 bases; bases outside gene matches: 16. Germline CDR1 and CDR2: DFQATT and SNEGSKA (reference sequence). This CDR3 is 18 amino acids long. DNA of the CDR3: TGCAGTGCCGAGGCCTCACCGGGACAGGCTTATAGCAATCAGCCCCAGCATTTT. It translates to CSAEASPGQAYSNQPQHF.

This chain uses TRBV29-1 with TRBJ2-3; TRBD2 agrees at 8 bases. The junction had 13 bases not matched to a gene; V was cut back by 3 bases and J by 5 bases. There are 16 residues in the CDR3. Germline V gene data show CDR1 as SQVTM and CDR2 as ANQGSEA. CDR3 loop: CSVDSPVEREIDTQYF. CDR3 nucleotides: TGCAGCGTTGATTCCCCGGTTGAGCGGGAGATAGATACGCAGTATTTT.

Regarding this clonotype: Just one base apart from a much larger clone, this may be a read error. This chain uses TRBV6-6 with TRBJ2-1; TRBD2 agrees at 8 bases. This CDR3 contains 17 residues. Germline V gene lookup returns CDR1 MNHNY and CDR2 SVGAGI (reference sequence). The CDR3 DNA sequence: TGTGCCAGCAGTCGGAAGGCGGGAGGTAGCTCCTACAATGAGCAGCTCTTC. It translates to CASSRKAGGSSYNEQLF.

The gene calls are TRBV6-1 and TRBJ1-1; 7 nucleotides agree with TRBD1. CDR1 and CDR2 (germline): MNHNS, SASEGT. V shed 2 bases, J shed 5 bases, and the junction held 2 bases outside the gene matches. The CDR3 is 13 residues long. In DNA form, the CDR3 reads TGTGCCAGCAGTGAAAGGGGGCCGACTGAAGCTTTCTTT. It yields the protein CASSERGPTEAFF.

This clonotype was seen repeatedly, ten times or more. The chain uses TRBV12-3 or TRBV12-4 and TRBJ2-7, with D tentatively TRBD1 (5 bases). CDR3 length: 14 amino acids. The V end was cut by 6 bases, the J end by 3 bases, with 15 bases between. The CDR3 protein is CASSPDRDRYEQYF. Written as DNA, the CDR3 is TGTGCCAGCAGCCCTGACAGAGACCGCTACGAGCAGTACTTC.

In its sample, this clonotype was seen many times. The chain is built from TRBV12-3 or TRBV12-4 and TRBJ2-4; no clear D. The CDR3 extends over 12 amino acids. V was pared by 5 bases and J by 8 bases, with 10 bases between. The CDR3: CASSGLLDIQYF. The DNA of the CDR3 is TGTGCCAGCAGTGGGTTGTTGGACATTCAGTACTTC.

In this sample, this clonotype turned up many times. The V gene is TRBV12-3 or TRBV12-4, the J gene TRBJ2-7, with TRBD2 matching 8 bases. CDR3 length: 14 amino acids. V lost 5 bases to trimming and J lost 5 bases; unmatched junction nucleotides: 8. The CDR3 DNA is TGTGCCAGCAGTCTGGGGACTAGTAGCAACGAGCAGTACTTC. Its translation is CASSLGTSSNEQYF.

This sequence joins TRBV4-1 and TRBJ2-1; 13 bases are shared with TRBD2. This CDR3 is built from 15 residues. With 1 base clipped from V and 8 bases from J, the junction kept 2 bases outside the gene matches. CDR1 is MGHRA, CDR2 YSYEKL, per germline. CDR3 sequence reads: CASSQGTSGSDEQFF. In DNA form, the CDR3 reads TGCGCCAGCAGCCAAGGGACTAGCGGGAGCGATGAGCAGTTCTTC.

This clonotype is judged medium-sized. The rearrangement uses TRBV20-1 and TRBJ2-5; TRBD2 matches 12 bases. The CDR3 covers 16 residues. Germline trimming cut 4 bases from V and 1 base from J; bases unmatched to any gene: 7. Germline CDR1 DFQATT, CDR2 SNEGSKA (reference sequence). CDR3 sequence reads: CSAIPTSGRRQETQYF. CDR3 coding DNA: TGCAGTGCTATCCCCACTAGCGGGAGGCGCCAAGAGACCCAGTACTTC.

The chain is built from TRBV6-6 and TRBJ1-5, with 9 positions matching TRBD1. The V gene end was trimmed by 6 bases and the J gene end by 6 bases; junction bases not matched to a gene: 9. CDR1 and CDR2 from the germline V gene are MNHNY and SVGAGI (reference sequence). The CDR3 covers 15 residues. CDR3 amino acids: CASSPPTGGGQPQHF. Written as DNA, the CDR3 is TGTGCCAGCAGCCCCCCCACAGGGGGCGGTCAGCCCCAGCATTTT.

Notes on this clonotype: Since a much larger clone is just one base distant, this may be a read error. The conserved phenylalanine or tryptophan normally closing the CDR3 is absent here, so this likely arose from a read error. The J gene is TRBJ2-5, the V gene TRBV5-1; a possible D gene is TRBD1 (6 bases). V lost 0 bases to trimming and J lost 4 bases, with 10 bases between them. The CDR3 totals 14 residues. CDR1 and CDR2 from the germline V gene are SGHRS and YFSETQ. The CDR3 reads CASSLEYRAETQYS. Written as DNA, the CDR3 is TGCGCCAGCAGCTTGGAGTACAGGGCAGAGACCCAGTACTCC.

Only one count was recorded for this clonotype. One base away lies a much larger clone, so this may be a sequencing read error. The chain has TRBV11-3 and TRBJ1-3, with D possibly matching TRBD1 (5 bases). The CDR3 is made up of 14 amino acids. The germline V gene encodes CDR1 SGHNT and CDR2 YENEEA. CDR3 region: CASSSGIPGNAIYF. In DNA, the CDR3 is TGTGCCAGCAGCTCAGGGATCCCAGGAAACGCCATATATTTT. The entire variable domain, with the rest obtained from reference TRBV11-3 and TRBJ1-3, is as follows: EAGVVQSPRYKIIEKKQPVAFWCNPISGHNTLYWYLQNLGQGPELLIRYENEEAVDDSQLPKDRFSAERLKGVDSTLKIQPAELGDSAVYLCASSSGIPGNAIYFGEGSWLTVV.

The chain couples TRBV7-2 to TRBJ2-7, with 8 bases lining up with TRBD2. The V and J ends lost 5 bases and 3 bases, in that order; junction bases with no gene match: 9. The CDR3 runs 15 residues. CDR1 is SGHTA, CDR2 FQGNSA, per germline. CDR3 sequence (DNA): TGTGCCAGCAGCCCTCCGGGGACTAGTAACTACGAGCAGTACTTC. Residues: CASSPPGTSNYEQYF.

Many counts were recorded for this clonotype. In nucleotides, the CDR3 is TGTGCCAGCAGCCCGACCGGGGCCAAGCAGTACTTC. Its protein product is CASSPTGAKQYF. The genes are TRBV3-1 and TRBJ2-7; D tentatively fits TRBD1 or TRBD2 (5 bases each). V lost 4 bases to trimming and J lost 8 bases, with 12 bases between them. The CDR3 covers 12 residues. Germline CDR1 LGHDT, CDR2 YNNKEL (reference sequence).